This TCR beta chain appears in the sequencing data of a study of T cells after yellow fever vaccination. General study points: Clones from primary vaccination mostly reappeared after the booster (around 97% CD4, roughly 87% CD8).

The 5'RACE template-switching step produced TCR cDNA and added a universal primer site and UMIs. TCRdb fed the 5' RACE reads into MiXCR, producing one record per CDR3 protein. The data hold some 500,000 distinct CDR3 sequences, with approximately 13% observed a single time. Points on this clonotype: No antigen is known for it.

This CDR3 has 17 amino acids. Trimming cost V 0 bases and J 1 base, with 16 bases left between them. In germline, CDR1 is SGHKS, CDR2 YYEKEE (reference sequence). The chain couples TRBV5-5 to TRBJ1-1, with D possibly TRBD1 on 6 matching bases. This receptor was obtained from a man aged 30-40 years who received the YFV17D yellow fever vaccine. Sequencing was performed on PBMCs, taken on the day of the yellow fever booster vaccination. CDR3 sequence (DNA): TGTGCCAGCAGCTTGGGGGGGCTCAGGGGTACGAACACTGAAGCTTTCTTT. Its translation: CASSLGGLRGTNTEAFF.